Detailed here is one T cell receptor (beta chain). The germline V gene encodes CDR1 LNHDA and CDR2 SQIVND (reference sequence). Trimming removed 9 bases from V and 10 bases from J; junction bases left unmatched: 10. This CDR3 region has 13 residues. The table came from immunoSEQ multiplex PCR; TCRdb's copy has only in-frame clones and leaves some out. The data hold some 150,000 clones, with 90% to 95% observed a single time. This sample is drawn from a study of control samples from healthy donors and cancer patients. Sequenced: PBMCs. The sequence came from a man in his sixties with colorectal cancer. The chain carries TRBV19 and TRBJ1-4; 8 nucleotides align to TRBD1. CDR3 DNA: TGTGCCAGCAGAGACAGGGGTTTAGGAAAACTGTTTTTT. This encodes CASRDRGLGKLFF.